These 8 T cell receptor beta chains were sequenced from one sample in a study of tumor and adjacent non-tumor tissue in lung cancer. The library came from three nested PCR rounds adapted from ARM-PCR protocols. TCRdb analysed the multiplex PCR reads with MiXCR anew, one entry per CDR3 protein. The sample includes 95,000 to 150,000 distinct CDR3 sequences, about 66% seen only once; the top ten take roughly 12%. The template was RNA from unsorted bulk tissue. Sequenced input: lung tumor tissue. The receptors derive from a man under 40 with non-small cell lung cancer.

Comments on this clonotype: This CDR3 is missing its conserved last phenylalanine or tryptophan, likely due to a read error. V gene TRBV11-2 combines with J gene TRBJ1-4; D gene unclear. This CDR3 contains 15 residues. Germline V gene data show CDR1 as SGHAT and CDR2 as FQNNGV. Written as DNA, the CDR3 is TGTACCAGCAGCTTAGTTGCGGCAGGCAATGAAAAACTGTTTTGT. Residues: CTSSLVAAGNEKLFC.

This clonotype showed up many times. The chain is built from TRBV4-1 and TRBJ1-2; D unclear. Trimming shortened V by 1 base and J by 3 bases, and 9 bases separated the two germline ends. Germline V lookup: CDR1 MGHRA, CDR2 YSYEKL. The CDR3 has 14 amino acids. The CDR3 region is CASSQGYSDYGYTF. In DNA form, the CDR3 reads TGCGCCAGCAGCCAAGGGTACAGTGACTATGGCTACACCTTC.

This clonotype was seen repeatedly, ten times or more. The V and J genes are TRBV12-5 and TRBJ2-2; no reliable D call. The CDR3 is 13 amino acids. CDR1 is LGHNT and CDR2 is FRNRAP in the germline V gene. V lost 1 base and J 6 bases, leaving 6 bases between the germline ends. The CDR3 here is CASGLDVSGELFF. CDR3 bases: TGTGCTAGTGGTTTGGATGTTTCCGGGGAGCTGTTTTTT.

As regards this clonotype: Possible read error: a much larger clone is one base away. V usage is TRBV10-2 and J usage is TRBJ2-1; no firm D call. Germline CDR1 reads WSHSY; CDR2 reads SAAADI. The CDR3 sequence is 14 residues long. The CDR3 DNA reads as TGCGCCAGCAGTGAGGGGCTACCTTACAATAAGCAGTTCTTC. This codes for CASSEGLPYNKQFF.

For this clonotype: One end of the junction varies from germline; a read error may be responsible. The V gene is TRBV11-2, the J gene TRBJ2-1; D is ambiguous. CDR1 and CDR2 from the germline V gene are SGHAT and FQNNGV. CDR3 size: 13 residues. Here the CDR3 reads CASSGDPSGEQLF. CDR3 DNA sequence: TGTGCCAGCAGCGGTGACCCCTCGGGTGAGCAGCTCTTC.

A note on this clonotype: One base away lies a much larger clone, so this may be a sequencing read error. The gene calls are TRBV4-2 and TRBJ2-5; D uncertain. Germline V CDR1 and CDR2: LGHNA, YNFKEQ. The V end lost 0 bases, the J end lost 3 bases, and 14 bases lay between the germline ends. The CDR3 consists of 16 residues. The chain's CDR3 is CASSQDWRKVEETQYF. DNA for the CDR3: TGTGCCAGCAGCCAAGATTGGCGCAAGGTCGAAGAGACCCAGTACTTC.

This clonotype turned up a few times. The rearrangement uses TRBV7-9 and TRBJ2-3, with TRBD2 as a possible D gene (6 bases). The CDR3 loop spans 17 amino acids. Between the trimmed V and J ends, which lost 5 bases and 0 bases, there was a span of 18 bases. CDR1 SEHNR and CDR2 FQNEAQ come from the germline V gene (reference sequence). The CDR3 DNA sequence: TGTGCCAGCAGCCCCGGGGGTAGCTCTTATAGCACAGATACGCAGTATTTT. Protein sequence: CASSPGGSSYSTDTQYF.

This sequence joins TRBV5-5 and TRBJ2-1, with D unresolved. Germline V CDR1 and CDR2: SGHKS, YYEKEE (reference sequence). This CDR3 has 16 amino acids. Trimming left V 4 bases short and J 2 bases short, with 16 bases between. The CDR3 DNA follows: TGTGCCAGCAGCCCGCTGGTGATTGGTCCCTACAATGAGCAGTTCTTC. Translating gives CASSPLVIGPYNEQFF.